The table lists the clone carrying this T cell receptor beta chain with a few counts. Its antigen remains unknown. These data belong to a study of T-cell memory formation after mild COVID-19. Background on the study: Clusters were largely donor specific. Study-level findings and limits: Clones that contracted clustered mainly in CM and EM if CD4+ and in EMRA if CD8+.

With V trimmed by 0 bases and J by 8 bases, 5 bases remained unmatched. There are 14 residues in the CDR3. In germline, CDR1 is SGHRS, CDR2 YFSETQ. TCRdb reprocessed the 5' RACE reads via MiXCR and lists one record per CDR3 protein. The data contain 150,000 to 200,000 distinct CDR3 sequences, roughly a fifth of them singletons. What was sequenced was PBMCs or a T cell subset sorted from them (not recorded which). This clonotype was sampled from an adult woman who had mild COVID-19 (a few samples of this study predate the infection). Cell type and time point are not known. V gene TRBV5-1 combines with J gene TRBJ2-1, with 7 nucleotides matching TRBD1. Written as DNA, the CDR3 is TGCGCCAGCAGCTTGGGACAGGGATATGATGAGCAGTTCTTC. Translated: CASSLGQGYDEQFF.